In this sample, the clone carrying this TCR beta chain turned up a few times. The entry originates in a study of memory CD4+ T cells and cytomegalovirus serostatus. The CDR3 spans 15 residues. Germline V gives CDR1 SQVTM, CDR2 ANQGSEA. Trimming cost V 3 bases and J 0 bases; bases outside gene matches: 6. Single viable CD3+CD4+CD8-CD45RO+ cells were sorted as the memory CD4+ T cells. This table comes from immunoSEQ multiplex PCR, and its TCRdb copy is limited to in-frame clones, with some not included. The data contain more than 50,000 clones, about 78% of them seen just once; the ten biggest clones take up over 0.65%.

The sample consisted of memory CD4+ T cells from blood. The receptor comes from an adult in good health and CMV-seronegative. V usage is TRBV29-1 and J usage is TRBJ1-1; the match to TRBD1 covers 8 bases. The CDR3 DNA reads as TGCAGCGTTGACAGGACAGGGTGGGTGAACACTGAAGCTTTCTTT. It translates to CSVDRTGWVNTEAFF.